The 28 T cell receptor beta chains below all came from one sample that was sequenced in a study of early T cells in non-severe SARS-CoV-2 infection. TCRdb itself ran the 5' RACE reads through MiXCR, one entry per CDR3 protein. Counted here are about 77,000 distinct CDR3 sequences, about a sixth occurring once; the ten biggest clones make up roughly 2.7%. The sample taken for sequencing was whole blood. The receptors derive from an adult who was a healthcare worker with PCR-confirmed SARS-CoV-2 infection or an uninfected control (not recorded which).

Ten or more counts support this clonotype. The chain joins TRBV29-1 to TRBJ2-3, with D perhaps matching TRBD2 (6 bases). CDR1 SQVTM and CDR2 ANQGSEA come from the germline V gene. With 4 bases removed from V and 2 bases from J, the gap between germline ends came to 13 bases. CDR3 length: 14 residues. The CDR3 is CSVGLAFFTDTQYF. Written as DNA, the CDR3 is TGCAGCGTTGGTCTAGCGTTTTTCACAGATACGCAGTATTTT.

This chain links TRBV2 with TRBJ1-2, with D hard to call. The CDR3 sequence is 16 residues long. Germline V gene data show CDR1 as SNHLY and CDR2 as FYNNEI. Trimming took 6 bases from V and 0 from J, leaving 17 bases between them. The CDR3 spells CASRGQRTPTNYGYTF. CDR3 nucleotides: TGTGCCAGCAGGGGTCAGCGGACCCCTACTAACTATGGCTACACCTTC.

In this sample, this clonotype turned up many times. This chain links TRBV6-1 with TRBJ2-7; 10 nucleotides align to TRBD1. The CDR3 is 15 residues long. V lost 6 bases to trimming and J lost 4 bases; unmatched junction nucleotides: 9. The germline V gene encodes CDR1 MNHNS and CDR2 SASEGT. The CDR3 bases are TGTGCCAGCAGAGAAACTCGGGACAGGGGTTACGAGCAGTACTTC. Translation: CASRETRDRGYEQYF.

The chain is built from TRBV14 and TRBJ2-7; D may be TRBD1 (5 bases). This CDR3 is 15 amino acids long. The germline CDR1 and CDR2 sequences are SGHDN and FVKESK. The V and J ends lost 5 bases and 4 bases respectively, with 18 bases between them. The CDR3 protein is CASSGTSSRVYEQYF. The CDR3, as DNA: TGTGCCAGCAGCGGTACAAGCTCCAGGGTTTACGAGCAGTACTTC.

The rearrangement links TRBV7-6 to TRBJ2-5, with 11 nucleotides matching TRBD2. J lost 2 bases, V lost 1 base, and 9 bases had no gene match. The CDR3 consists of 18 residues. Germline values: CDR1 SGHVS, CDR2 FNYEAQ. The CDR3 spells CASSLVGFGTSGQETQYF. DNA for the CDR3: TGTGCCAGCAGCTTAGTAGGATTCGGGACTAGCGGACAAGAGACCCAGTACTTC.

This clonotype was found a few times. The CDR3 sequence: CASSIAGGRGYEQYF. CDR3 sequence (DNA): TGTGCCAGCAGCATAGCGGGGGGCAGGGGCTACGAGCAGTACTTC. This chain joins TRBV25-1 and TRBJ2-7; 10 nucleotides match TRBD2. Trimming removed 6 bases from V and 3 bases from J; junction bases left unmatched: 8. The CDR3 runs to 15 residues. CDR1 is MGHDK and CDR2 is SYGVNS in the germline V gene.

The chain recombines TRBV3-1 with TRBJ2-5, with TRBD1 as a possible D gene (5 bases). Between the trimmed V and J ends, which lost 0 bases and 5 bases, there was a span of 22 bases. CDR3 size: 18 residues. Germline V lookup: CDR1 LGHDT, CDR2 YNNKEL (reference sequence). The CDR3 reads CASSQDLLGRWPPETQYF. CDR3 DNA: TGTGCCAGCAGCCAAGATCTGTTGGGGCGCTGGCCTCCTGAGACCCAGTACTTC.

The CDR3 DNA reads as TGTGCAAGTCGCCCCCCCGGACTAGCGGGGATTAGCTCCTACGAGCAGTACTTC. It yields the protein CASRPPGLAGISSYEQYF. V gene TRBV12-2 combines with J gene TRBJ2-7; TRBD2 is the table's D call, not checked against the DNA. TRBV12-2 is a listed pseudogene. The CDR3 length is 18 residues.

Note on this clonotype: With a much larger clone just one base away, this may be a read error. The chain links TRBV7-9 to TRBJ2-2; no reliable D call. CDR3 length equals 14 residues. V was clipped by 3 bases and J by 1 base, with 6 bases between them. The germline V gene encodes CDR1 SEHNR and CDR2 FQNEAQ (reference sequence). CDR3 loop: CASSFARNTGELFF. CDR3 bases: TGTGCCAGCAGCTTTGCAAGGAACACCGGGGAGCTGTTTTTT.

This clonotype appeared a few times. The chain carries TRBV29-1 and TRBJ2-7; TRBD2 might be the D (6 bases). Trimming took off 6 bases at V and 5 bases at J, with 8 bases between the two ends. Germline V gene lookup returns CDR1 SQVTM and CDR2 ANQGSEA. CDR3 size: 10 residues. In DNA form, the CDR3 reads TGCAGCGTCGGCGGGGACGAGCAGTACTTC. Protein product: CSVGGDEQYF.

This clonotype occurred a few times. The chain carries TRBV12-3 or TRBV12-4 and TRBJ1-5; D is unresolved. Trimming pared 6 bases from V and 2 bases from J, leaving 17 bases between. The CDR3 is made up of 16 amino acids. This chain's CDR3 is CASSLSGSPGNQPQHF. The CDR3 DNA follows: TGTGCCAGCAGCCTGTCCGGGTCCCCCGGCAATCAGCCCCAGCATTTT.

The CDR3 DNA is TGCAGTGCTAGATGGGGGGGCCAACAAGAGACCCAGTACTTC. It specifies CSARWGGQQETQYF. The genes are TRBV20-1 and TRBJ2-5, with D tentatively TRBD2 (7 bases). The CDR3 spans 14 residues. Germline loops: CDR1 DFQATT, CDR2 SNEGSKA (reference sequence). V was cut by 2 bases and J by 2 bases, with 12 bases left in between.

Comments on this clonotype: Given a much more abundant clone one base away, this may be a read error. This sequence joins TRBV7-9 and TRBJ2-7, with 8 nucleotides matching TRBD2. Germline V gene lookup returns CDR1 SEHNR and CDR2 FQNEAQ (reference sequence). Trimming took 5 bases from V and 6 from J; bases not matched to a gene: 9. This CDR3 is built from 14 residues. The CDR3 spells CASSPGGVLTEQYF. The CDR3 region has the DNA TGTGCCAGCAGCCCGGGGGGGGTCCTCACCGAGCAGTACTTC.

This clonotype was detected only a few times. The chain joins TRBV6-6 to TRBJ1-5, with TRBD1 matching 11 bases. This CDR3 comprises 18 residues. Unmatched junction bases numbered 8, after V lost 4 bases and J lost 0 bases. The V gene's germline CDR1 is MNHNY and CDR2 SVGAGI (reference sequence). CDR3: CASSSYGTGGYSNQPQHF. The CDR3 nucleotides read TGTGCCAGCAGTTCCTACGGGACAGGGGGTTATAGCAATCAGCCCCAGCATTTT.

The rearrangement links TRBV19 to TRBJ1-1; 7 bases match TRBD1. V shed 7 bases, J shed 4 bases, and the junction held 12 bases outside the gene matches. Germline V lookup: CDR1 LNHDA, CDR2 SQIVND (reference sequence). The CDR3 is 15 amino acids. CDR3 in amino acids: CASIRKGGGGTEAFF. The CDR3 DNA reads as TGTGCCAGTATCAGAAAAGGGGGCGGGGGCACTGAAGCTTTCTTT. The entire variable domain, with the rest obtained from reference TRBV19 and TRBJ1-1, is as follows: DGGITQSPKYLFRKEGQNVTLSCEQNLNHDAMYWYRQDPGQGLRLIYYSQIVNDFQKGDIAEGYSVSREKKESFPLTVTSAQKNPTAFYLCASIRKGGGGTEAFFGQGTRLTVV.

This clonotype has only a few counts. The V gene is TRBV12-3 or TRBV12-4, the J gene TRBJ2-7; D is unresolved. V was pared by 7 bases and J by 6 bases, with 16 bases between. The CDR3 length is 13 residues. The CDR3, as DNA: TGTGCCAGCACCCTCTTGGAGAGTGGCGAGCAGTACTTC. Protein product: CASTLLESGEQYF.

This clonotype was detected a few times. This sequence joins TRBV6-5 and TRBJ1-2; TRBD1 agrees at 8 bases. There are 15 residues in the CDR3. In germline, CDR1 is MNHEY, CDR2 SVGAGI. Trimming took 2 bases from V and 4 from J; bases not matched to a gene: 6. Written as DNA, the CDR3 is TGTGCCAGCAGTTACAAGGCAGGGGGCGGCTATGGCTACACCTTC. Amino acids: CASSYKAGGGYGYTF.

There are a few counts of this clonotype. The genes are TRBV6-5 and TRBJ1-1; D call uncertain. Germline-derived CDR1 and CDR2 are MNHEY and SVGAGI. Trimming removed 0 bases from V and 6 bases from J, with 8 bases in between. The CDR3 is 13 residues long. CDR3 sequence: CASSYSSAAEAFF. The CDR3 region has the DNA TGTGCCAGCAGTTACTCATCCGCAGCTGAAGCTTTCTTT.

This clonotype was seen more than once but under ten times. This chain uses TRBV29-1 with TRBJ2-4; 9 nucleotides line up with TRBD2. CDR1 and CDR2 from the germline V gene are SQVTM and ANQGSEA. The CDR3 loop spans 15 amino acids. The V and J ends lost 2 bases and 9 bases, in that order; junction bases with no gene match: 11. This chain's CDR3 is CSVELRTSVSGIQYF. The CDR3 coding sequence is TGCAGCGTTGAACTACGGACTAGCGTTAGCGGCATTCAGTACTTC.

This clonotype was seen a few times. The chain carries TRBV6-2 or TRBV6-3 and TRBJ2-7; a possible D gene is TRBD1 (6 bases). The CDR3 covers 13 residues. V lost 6 bases and J 4 bases, leaving 13 bases between the germline ends. CDR1 MNHEY and CDR2 SVGEGT come from the germline V gene. The CDR3 DNA follows: TGTGCCAGCAGCACCGGGACACCTTACGAGCAGTACTTC. Its translation: CASSTGTPYEQYF.

On this clonotype itself: The CDR3 end shows no conserved phenylalanine or tryptophan, and so a read error is likely. This chain joins TRBV29-1 and TRBJ2-1; TRBD1 might be the D (6 bases). Trimming removed 7 bases from V and 7 bases from J, with 14 bases in between. The CDR3 sequence is 12 residues long. Germline-derived CDR1 and CDR2 are SQVTM and ANQGSEA. CDR3 in amino acids: CSAGNRENEQFL. CDR3 sequence (DNA): TGCAGCGCTGGGAACAGGGAGAATGAGCAGTTCCTC.

This clonotype has more than one count but fewer than ten. The gene calls are TRBV20-1 and TRBJ1-4; 12 bases align to TRBD1. Germline CDR1 reads DFQATT; CDR2 reads SNEGSKA (reference sequence). The V gene end was trimmed by 0 bases and the J gene end by 8 bases; junction bases not matched to a gene: 7. There are 16 residues in the CDR3. CDR3 region: CSARDPGQGAGEKLFF. DNA of the CDR3: TGCAGTGCTAGAGATCCGGGACAGGGGGCAGGAGAAAAACTGTTTTTT.

This clonotype has just a few counts. The chain carries TRBV15 and TRBJ1-1; 7 nucleotides agree with TRBD1. From germline, CDR1 is LNHNV and CDR2 YYDKDF (reference sequence). V shed 3 bases, J shed 2 bases, and the junction held 9 bases outside the gene matches. The CDR3 is 16 amino acids. CDR3 in amino acids: CATSSPPGQINTEAFF. The CDR3 DNA sequence: TGTGCCACCAGCAGCCCTCCGGGACAGATTAACACTGAAGCTTTCTTT.

Points on this clonotype: At one end, the junction sequence differs from germline, possibly due to a read error. The chain is built from TRBV7-6 and TRBJ2-6, with D perhaps matching TRBD1 (5 bases). There are 15 residues in the CDR3. Germline V gene data show CDR1 as SGHVS and CDR2 as FNYEAQ. Here the CDR3 reads CASSPVPSGANVLSF. The CDR3 DNA is TGTGCCAGCAGCCCGGTCCCCTCTGGGGCCAACGTCCTGTCTTTC.

This clonotype was seen a few times. V usage is TRBV20-1 and J usage is TRBJ2-7; 10 positions agree with TRBD1. Trimming took 5 bases from V and 5 from J; bases not matched to a gene: 9. Germline CDR1 reads DFQATT; CDR2 reads SNEGSKA (reference sequence). This CDR3 region has 14 residues. CDR3 coding DNA: TGCAGTGCTGGGGACGGGACAGGGGATAACGAGCAGTACTTC. Translation gives CSAGDGTGDNEQYF.

CDR3 coding DNA: TGCGCCAGCAGCGAACAGGGTGGGGGGATGAACACTGAAGCTTTCTTT. Translated, it gives CASSEQGGGMNTEAFF. V is TRBV4-1 and J is TRBJ1-1; TRBD1 is a possible D gene (6 bases). CDR3 size: 16 residues. Germline V gene lookup returns CDR1 MGHRA and CDR2 YSYEKL. V was trimmed by 5 bases and J by 0 bases, leaving 16 bases between them.

V usage is TRBV9 and J usage is TRBJ1-6; unclear D gene. Germline loops: CDR1 SGDLS, CDR2 YYNGEE. The CDR3 runs 12 residues. V gave up 0 bases and J gave up 9 bases, with 4 bases separating them. For the CDR3, the DNA is TGTGCCAGCAGCGTAGGGTCTTCACCCCTCCACTTT. This encodes CASSVGSSPLHF.

The V and J genes are TRBV11-3 and TRBJ2-3; 8 bases are a match to TRBD1. Germline CDR1 is SGHNT and CDR2 is YENEEA. The junction had 10 bases not matched to a gene; V was cut back by 5 bases and J by 0 bases. CDR3 length: 17 residues. CDR3 amino acids: CASSPPGGTPSTDTQYF. In DNA form, the CDR3 reads TGTGCCAGCAGCCCCCCAGGGGGCACACCCAGCACAGATACGCAGTATTTT.